These 28 T cell receptor beta chains were sequenced from one sample in a study of control samples from healthy donors and cancer patients. Profiling relied on immunoSEQ multiplex PCR, and the TCRdb table lists in-frame clones only, not all of them. The repertoire has about 180,000 clones, 90% to 95% of them found once; the top ten carry roughly 1.3%. The sequenced sample was blood. The origin of the receptors is a man younger than 45 in good health.

V gene TRBV2 combines with J gene TRBJ1-5; 7 bases agree with TRBD1. CDR1 SNHLY and CDR2 FYNNEI come from the germline V gene. Germline trimming cut 2 bases from V and 3 bases from J; bases unmatched to any gene: 7. The CDR3 has 16 residues. Here the CDR3 reads CASSESSGTVNQPQHF. Here the CDR3 DNA reads TGTGCCAGCAGTGAATCGTCCGGGACAGTCAATCAGCCCCAGCATTTT.

V usage is TRBV7-9 and J usage is TRBJ2-1; 7 nucleotides agree with TRBD1. V was pared by 4 bases and J by 4 bases, with 10 bases of the junction left unmatched. This CDR3 comprises 16 residues. Germline V CDR1 and CDR2: SEHNR, FQNEAQ (reference sequence). In DNA form, the CDR3 reads TGTGCCAGCAGCTCCTCGCAGGGGGTTAGTTACAATGAGCAGTTCTTC. It encodes CASSSSQGVSYNEQFF.

The count of this clone is one. J is TRBJ2-7 and V is TRBV10-3; D is unresolved. The CDR3 length is 14 residues. Germline CDR1 and CDR2: ENHRY and SYGVKD. The V and J ends lost 6 bases and 4 bases respectively, with 16 bases between them. The CDR3 sequence is CAIRAETTSYEQYF. CDR3 in DNA: TGTGCCATCAGGGCTGAAACCACGTCGTACGAGCAGTACTTC.

The chain employs TRBV5-4 and TRBJ2-7; D remains unclear. CDR3 length: 12 residues. The germline V gene encodes CDR1 SGHNT and CDR2 YYREEE (reference sequence). Between the trimmed V and J ends, which lost 1 base and 2 bases, there was a span of 4 bases. In DNA form, the CDR3 reads TGTGCCAGCAGCTTGAACACCTACGAGCAGTACTTC. Translation: CASSLNTYEQYF. Variable domain in full (rest from reference TRBV5-4 and TRBJ2-7): ETGVTQSPTHLIKTRGQQVTLRCSSQSGHNTVSWYQQALGQGPQFIFQYYREEENGRGNFPPRFSGLQFPNYSSELNVNALELDDSALYLCASSLNTYEQYFGPGTRLTVT.

This chain uses TRBV30 with TRBJ2-1; 7 nucleotides align to TRBD2. The CDR3 is 15 amino acids. The V segment lost 5 bases and the J segment 0 bases; nucleotides outside the gene matches: 7. Germline loops: CDR1 GTSNPN, CDR2 SVGIG (reference sequence). In nucleotides, the CDR3 is TGTGCCTGGGACCTAGCGGCCGGCTCCTACAATGAGCAGTTCTTC. This sequence encodes CAWDLAAGSYNEQFF. The full variable domain, rest sourced from reference TRBV30 and TRBJ2-1, is SQTIHQWPATLVQPVGSPLSLECTVEGTSNPNLYWYRQAAGRGLQLLFYSVGIGQISSEVPQNLSASRPQDRQFILSSKKLLLSDSGFYLCAWDLAAGSYNEQFFGPGTRLTVL.

The chain links TRBV5-1 to TRBJ1-2; weak D call: TRBD1 (6 bases). CDR1 SGHRS and CDR2 YFSETQ come from the germline V gene. This CDR3 has 15 amino acids. V was pared by 1 base and J by 1 base, with 11 bases between. CDR3 DNA: TGCGCCAGCAGCTTGTTGGGGGCTGGTAACTATGGCTACACCTTC. It encodes CASSLLGAGNYGYTF.

The chain joins TRBV18 to TRBJ1-3; no clear D gene. Trimming took off 2 bases at V and 2 bases at J, with 4 bases between the two ends. The V gene's germline CDR1 is KGHSH and CDR2 LQKENI. The CDR3 length is 13 residues. The CDR3 loop reads CASSPGAGNTIYF. CDR3 bases: TGTGCCAGCTCACCAGGGGCTGGAAACACCATATATTTT.

This rearrangement joins TRBV19 to TRBJ1-6, with 9 bases lining up with TRBD1. The CDR3 covers 14 residues. Looked up from germline, CDR1 is LNHDA and CDR2 is SQIVND (reference sequence). CDR3 sequence: CATARDRDYSPLHF. In nucleotides, the CDR3 is TGTGCTACTGCCCGGGACAGGGACTATTCACCCCTCCACTTT. The full variable domain, completed using reference TRBV19 and TRBJ1-6, is DGGITQSPKYLFRKEGQNVTLSCEQNLNHDAMYWYRQDPGQGLRLIYYSQIVNDFQKGDIAEGYSVSREKKESFPLTVTSAQKNPTAFYLCATARDRDYSPLHFGNGTRLTVT.

This clone has just one count. The CDR3 sequence: CASSFSDTIYF. DNA of the CDR3: TGTGCCAGCAGTTTTTCGGACACCATATATTTT. The V call is TRBV12-3 or TRBV12-4, the J call TRBJ1-3; D uncertain. The CDR3 loop spans 11 amino acids. V was pared by 3 bases and J by 8 bases, with 5 bases between.

This sequence joins TRBV5-1 and TRBJ2-7; 7 nucleotides match TRBD2. Germline-derived CDR1 and CDR2 are SGHRS and YFSETQ. The CDR3 has 14 amino acids. V lost 4 bases, J lost 8 bases, and 12 bases stayed unmatched. CDR3 protein: CASSRTRGNRQQYF. The CDR3 coding sequence is TGCGCCAGCAGCAGGACTAGAGGGAATCGACAGCAGTACTTC. The full variable domain, in which reference TRBV5-1 and TRBJ2-7 provide the parts outside the CDR3, is KAGVTQTPRYLIKTRGQQVTLSCSPISGHRSVSWYQQTPGQGLQFLFEYFSETQRNKGNFPGRFSGRQFSNSRSEMNVSTLELGDSALYLCASSRTRGNRQQYFGPGTRLTVT.

The genes are TRBV27 and TRBJ1-4, with D uncertain. V lost 3 bases to trimming and J lost 4 bases, with 21 bases between them. The germline V gene encodes CDR1 MNHEY and CDR2 SMNVEV (reference sequence). This CDR3 region has 18 residues. CDR3 region: CASSFRRTHPPNNEKLFF. CDR3 coding DNA: TGTGCCAGCAGTTTTCGAAGAACCCACCCCCCTAATAATGAAAAACTGTTTTTT.

The chain joins TRBV11-3 to TRBJ2-7, with no clear D. The V and J ends lost 1 base and 5 bases respectively, with 12 bases between them. The CDR3 runs to 14 residues. The germline gives CDR1 SGHNT, CDR2 YENEEA. CDR3 protein: CASSLGTASDEQYF. The CDR3 DNA follows: TGTGCCAGCAGCTTAGGGACGGCTTCGGACGAGCAGTACTTC.

The CDR3 protein is CAIKEGRNTGELFF. CDR3 bases: TGTGCCATCAAGGAGGGGCGGAACACCGGGGAGCTGTTTTTT. The rearrangement joins TRBV10-3 to TRBJ2-2, with D possibly TRBD2 on 6 matching bases. V was pared by 7 bases and J by 1 base, with 10 bases between. From germline, CDR1 is ENHRY and CDR2 SYGVKD. The CDR3 is 14 amino acids.

J is TRBJ2-1 and V is TRBV4-2, with D possibly matching TRBD2 (7 bases). Germline V gene data show CDR1 as LGHNA and CDR2 as YNFKEQ. The CDR3 runs to 20 residues. V lost 2 bases to trimming and J lost 0 bases, with 23 bases between them. CDR3 loop: CASSQPEGGWYSGSYNEQFF. The DNA for the CDR3 is TGTGCCAGCAGCCAACCCGAGGGGGGGTGGTATAGTGGCTCCTACAATGAGCAGTTCTTC.

This chain joins TRBV19 and TRBJ2-3, with D possibly matching TRBD2 (6 bases). Germline lookup yields CDR1 LNHDA and CDR2 SQIVND (reference sequence). Trimming removed 8 bases at V and 2 bases at J, with 17 bases between. This CDR3 region has 15 residues. The CDR3 here is CASRPPGLPTDTQYF. DNA of the CDR3: TGTGCCAGTCGTCCCCCGGGACTCCCCACAGATACGCAGTATTTT.

The chain is built from TRBV4-1 and TRBJ1-2; perhaps TRBD1 as D (5 bases). With 0 bases removed from V and 2 bases from J, the gap between germline ends came to 10 bases. Germline V gives CDR1 MGHRA, CDR2 YSYEKL. This CDR3 region has 15 residues. CDR3 region: CASSQDGGENYGYTF. CDR3 nucleotides: TGCGCCAGCAGCCAAGACGGAGGGGAAAACTATGGCTACACCTTC.

This CDR3 reads CASSARLHSRSGNTIYF. As DNA, the CDR3 is TGTGCCAGCAGCGCCAGACTCCATTCACGCTCTGGAAACACCATATATTTT. The chain carries TRBV11-2 and TRBJ1-3; D gene unclear. Per germline, CDR1 SGHAT and CDR2 FQNNGV. CDR3 length: 17 amino acids. The V end lost 5 bases, the J end lost 0 bases, and 17 bases lay between the germline ends.

The V gene is TRBV6-5, the J gene TRBJ2-7; the D call may be TRBD1 or TRBD2 (5 bases each). The CDR3 totals 16 residues. Germline lookup yields CDR1 MNHEY and CDR2 SVGAGI. The V end was cut by 0 bases, the J end by 7 bases, with 19 bases between. The DNA for the CDR3 is TGTGCCAGCAGTTACTCGAGGGCGGGCAGGGCGAGAGAGCAGTACTTC. This gives the protein CASSYSRAGRAREQYF.

This chain joins TRBV15 and TRBJ2-2; D may be TRBD1 (6 bases). Trimming removed 1 base at V and 1 base at J, with 7 bases between. The CDR3 runs to 15 residues. The germline gives CDR1 LNHNV, CDR2 YYDKDF (reference sequence). The CDR3 DNA reads as TGTGCCACCAGCAGAGGGACAGAGAACACCGGGGAGCTGTTTTTT. Its protein product is CATSRGTENTGELFF. Together with reference TRBV15 and TRBJ2-2, the CDR3 gives the full variable domain: DAMVIQNPRYQVTQFGKPVTLSCSQTLNHNVMYWYQQKSSQAPKLLFHYYDKDFNNEADTPDNFQSRRPNTSFCFLDIRSPGLGDTAMYLCATSRGTENTGELFFGEGSRLTVL.

The chain carries TRBV28 and TRBJ1-4; D call uncertain. V dropped 6 bases and J dropped 8 bases, with 22 bases sitting between them. The CDR3 is made up of 16 amino acids. The V gene's germline CDR1 is MDHEN and CDR2 SYDVKM. In DNA form, the CDR3 reads TGTGCCAGCAGCCCAATCCCCGGCCGAGGGAACGAAAAACTGTTTTTT. Encoded protein: CASSPIPGRGNEKLFF.

As concerns this clone: Other DNA variants within this sample encode the same CDR3. The rearrangement joins TRBV2 to TRBJ2-2, with 7 positions matching TRBD1. Trimming at V came to 5 bases and at J to 6 bases, leaving 9 bases not matched to a gene. The germline V gene encodes CDR1 SNHLY and CDR2 FYNNEI. CDR3 size: 15 residues. CDR3 nucleotides: TGTGCCAGCAGTCCACCGGGGCAGGGGGCCGGGGAGCTGTTTTTT. Its protein product is CASSPPGQGAGELFF.

J is TRBJ1-5 and V is TRBV9; D is ambiguous. The CDR3 contains 14 residues. The germline V gene has CDR1 SGDLS and CDR2 YYNGEE. V was cut by 0 bases and J by 6 bases, with 10 bases left in between. The CDR3 reads CASSVAAEGQPQHF. The CDR3 DNA is TGTGCCAGCAGCGTAGCCGCAGAGGGTCAGCCCCAGCATTTT.

The rearrangement links TRBV6-2 or TRBV6-3 to TRBJ1-1, with unresolved D. Germline CDR1 MNHEY, CDR2 SVGEGT. Trimming left V 9 bases short and J 4 bases short, with 18 bases between. The CDR3 spans 14 residues. CDR3: CASTPPLMGTEAFF. The CDR3 bases are TGTGCCAGTACCCCTCCTCTTATGGGCACTGAAGCTTTCTTT.

This clone occurred once. This CDR3 is also generated by other DNA sequences in the sample. V is TRBV27 and J is TRBJ2-2; no reliable D call. The V end was cut by 0 bases, the J end by 4 bases, with 9 bases between. Germline V gives CDR1 MNHEY, CDR2 SMNVEV (reference sequence). The CDR3 contains 15 residues. The DNA of the CDR3 is TGTGCCAGCAGTTTATCAGGGTTGGGCACCGGGGAGCTGTTTTTT. Its protein product is CASSLSGLGTGELFF.

The chain is built from TRBV9 and TRBJ1-4; D is unresolved. This CDR3 comprises 15 residues. Per the germline V gene, CDR1 is SGDLS and CDR2 is YYNGEE. V lost 0 bases and J 4 bases, leaving 10 bases between the germline ends. The CDR3 here is CASSVESGSNEKLFF. The CDR3 nucleotides are TGTGCCAGCAGCGTAGAATCTGGGAGTAATGAAAAACTGTTTTTT.

Of note for this clone: The identical CDR3 is also encoded by other nucleotide sequences in the sample. V usage is TRBV7-2 and J usage is TRBJ2-3; TRBD1 matches at 8 bases. Germline lookup yields CDR1 SGHTA and CDR2 FQGNSA. Trimming removed 5 bases from V and 1 base from J; junction bases left unmatched: 5. There are 15 residues in the CDR3. The CDR3: CASSLGQGRTDTQYF. CDR3 nucleotide sequence: TGTGCCAGCAGCCTTGGACAGGGCCGCACAGATACGCAGTATTTT. Supplemented by reference TRBV7-2 and TRBJ2-3, the full variable domain reads GAGVSQSPSNKVTEKGKDVELRCDPISGHTALYWYRQSLGQGLEFLIYFQGNSAPDKSGLPSDRFSAERTGGSVSTLTIQRTQQEDSAVYLCASSLGQGRTDTQYFGPGTRLTVL.

This clone was observed once. The same CDR3 also results from other DNA sequences found in this sample. V gene TRBV12-3 or TRBV12-4 combines with J gene TRBJ1-3; D call uncertain. The V end lost 3 bases, the J end lost 7 bases, and 7 bases lay between the germline ends. There are 12 residues in the CDR3. CDR3: CASSFTGNTIYF. The CDR3 DNA follows: TGTGCCAGCAGTTTTACCGGCAACACCATATATTTT.

This chain connects TRBV4-1 to TRBJ1-6; unclear D gene. This CDR3 contains 13 residues. Germline V gene lookup returns CDR1 MGHRA and CDR2 YSYEKL. V lost 4 bases and J lost 10, with 11 bases in between. Here the CDR3 reads CASSPLTGSPLHF. As DNA, the CDR3 is TGCGCCAGCAGCCCCCTAACGGGGTCACCCCTCCACTTT.